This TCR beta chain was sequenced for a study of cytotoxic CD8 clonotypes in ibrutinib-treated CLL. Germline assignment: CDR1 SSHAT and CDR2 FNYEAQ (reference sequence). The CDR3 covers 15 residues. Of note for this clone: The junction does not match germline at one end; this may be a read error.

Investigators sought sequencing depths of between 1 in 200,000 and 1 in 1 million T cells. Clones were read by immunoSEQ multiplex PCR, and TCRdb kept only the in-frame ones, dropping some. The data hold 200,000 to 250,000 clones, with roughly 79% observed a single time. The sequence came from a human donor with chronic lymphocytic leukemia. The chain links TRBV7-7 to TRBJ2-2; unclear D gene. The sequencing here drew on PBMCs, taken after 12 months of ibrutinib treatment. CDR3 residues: CASSLGDTYTGELFF. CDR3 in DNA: TGTGCTAGCAGCTTAGGAGACACCTACACCGGGGAGCTGTTTTTT.